The 26 T cell receptor beta chains below all came from one sample that was sequenced in a study of cytomegalovirus exposure and HLA in healthy donors. PCR primers comprised 60 Vbeta and 13 Jbeta primers. Assay: immunoSEQ multiplex PCR; the TCRdb copy retains only in-frame clones and omits some. This table has approximately 200,000 clones, roughly 85% appearing once. What was sequenced was PBMCs. These receptors all stem from a woman between 50 and 59 years old in good health and CMV-seronegative.

The rearrangement joins TRBV28 to TRBJ1-2; D remains ambiguous. V was pared by 6 bases and J by 4 bases, with 9 bases between. Germline CDR1 reads MDHEN; CDR2 reads SYDVKM. This CDR3 is built from 12 residues. CDR3 in DNA: TGTGCCAGCAGGGCCGGGGTCTATGGCTACACCTTC. Protein product: CASRAGVYGYTF.

V gene TRBV29-1 combines with J gene TRBJ2-3; a weak D match, TRBD2 (5 bases). V lost 1 base and J lost 5, with 16 bases in between. This CDR3 has 15 residues. The germline gives CDR1 SQVTM, CDR2 ANQGSEA. DNA for the CDR3: TGCAGCGTTGAAGGGGTGGGAGCTCCGGGAGATACGCAGTATTTT. This gives the protein CSVEGVGAPGDTQYF.

The genes are TRBV2 and TRBJ1-1; D may be TRBD1 (6 bases). CDR1 is SNHLY, CDR2 FYNNEI, per germline. V shed 8 bases and J shed 1 base, with 14 bases lying between them. The CDR3 contains 14 residues. This chain's CDR3 is CASSNRVRNTEAFF. Written as DNA, the CDR3 is TGTGCCAGCTCTAACAGGGTAAGGAACACTGAAGCTTTCTTT.

The chain employs TRBV5-1 and TRBJ1-6; 7 nucleotides line up with TRBD1. V lost 0 bases and J lost 9; bases outside the gene matches: 6. CDR1 is SGHRS, CDR2 YFSETQ, per germline. This CDR3 contains 15 residues. The CDR3 DNA reads as TGCGCCAGCAGCTTGGAAATAAACAGGGGTTCACCCCTCCACTTT. Its translation is CASSLEINRGSPLHF. Complete variable domain (other parts from reference TRBV5-1 and TRBJ1-6): KAGVTQTPRYLIKTRGQQVTLSCSPISGHRSVSWYQQTPGQGLQFLFEYFSETQRNKGNFPGRFSGRQFSNSRSEMNVSTLELGDSALYLCASSLEINRGSPLHFGNGTRLTVT.

This sequence joins TRBV7-9 and TRBJ2-1, with TRBD2 matching over 9 bases. V gave up 5 bases and J gave up 2 bases; unmatched junction bases: 4. The CDR3 is 15 residues long. The germline gives CDR1 SEHNR, CDR2 FQNEAQ (reference sequence). The DNA of the CDR3 is TGTGCCAGCAGCGAGACTAGCGGACCCTACAATGAGCAGTTCTTC. This translates into CASSETSGPYNEQFF.

The chain joins TRBV28 to TRBJ2-5, with no clear D. Germline-derived CDR1 and CDR2 are MDHEN and SYDVKM. The CDR3 runs 14 residues. Trimming shortened V by 1 base and J by 1 base, and 7 bases separated the two germline ends. CDR3 nucleotides: TGTGCCAGCAGTTTATCACAGCTCCAAGAGACCCAGTACTTC. Translating it yields CASSLSQLQETQYF.

J is TRBJ2-7 and V is TRBV6-5; weak D call: TRBD2 (6 bases). The CDR3 contains 14 residues. The germline CDR1 and CDR2 sequences are MNHEY and SVGAGI. Trimming pared 1 base from V and 6 bases from J, leaving 13 bases between. CDR3 loop: CASSYFRDSGEQYF. The DNA of the CDR3 is TGTGCCAGCAGTTACTTTCGGGACTCGGGCGAGCAGTACTTC.

This chain uses TRBV18 with TRBJ1-5; D gene uncertain. Between the trimmed V and J ends, which lost 3 bases and 3 bases, there was a span of 9 bases. The CDR3 sequence is 14 residues long. Germline values: CDR1 KGHSH, CDR2 LQKENI. The CDR3 protein is CASSPAGSNQPQHF. The CDR3 DNA sequence: TGTGCCAGCTCACCCGCGGGATCCAATCAGCCCCAGCATTTT.

The rearrangement links TRBV29-1 to TRBJ1-1; D remains ambiguous. V was clipped by 4 bases and J by 1 base, with 10 bases between them. The CDR3 consists of 13 residues. Germline assignment: CDR1 SQVTM and CDR2 ANQGSEA. The CDR3 nucleotides read TGCAGCGTTGTTGGCCAGTCGAACACTGAAGCTTTCTTT. This sequence encodes CSVVGQSNTEAFF.

The chain couples TRBV27 to TRBJ1-2, with 8 bases matching TRBD1. The CDR3 is 15 residues long. CDR1 is MNHEY and CDR2 is SMNVEV in the germline V gene (reference sequence). Trimming took 6 bases from V and 4 from J; bases not matched to a gene: 10. The CDR3 loop reads CASRGTGQDLYGYTF. The CDR3 DNA reads as TGTGCCAGCAGGGGGACGGGACAGGATCTCTATGGCTACACCTTC.

The chain recombines TRBV5-4 with TRBJ2-5; TRBD2 is a possible D gene (5 bases). Germline V CDR1 and CDR2: SGHNT, YYREEE (reference sequence). V was cut by 6 bases and J by 0 bases, with 18 bases left in between. The CDR3 is 16 amino acids. This CDR3 reads CASTSASTPYQETQYF. CDR3 coding DNA: TGTGCCAGCACTTCGGCTAGCACCCCGTACCAAGAGACCCAGTACTTC. The full variable domain, completed using reference TRBV5-4 and TRBJ2-5, is ETGVTQSPTHLIKTRGQQVTLRCSSQSGHNTVSWYQQALGQGPQFIFQYYREEENGRGNFPPRFSGLQFPNYSSELNVNALELDDSALYLCASTSASTPYQETQYFGPGTRLLVL.

A single count supports this clone. The V and J genes are TRBV11-1 and TRBJ2-1; tentatively, D is TRBD2 (5 bases). Trimming shortened V by 5 bases and J by 6 bases, and 11 bases separated the two germline ends. The CDR3 has 13 amino acids. The germline V gene encodes CDR1 SGHAT and CDR2 FQDESV (reference sequence). The CDR3 DNA follows: TGTGCCAGCAGCCCGGGGTACCCCAATGAGCAGTTCTTC. Protein sequence: CASSPGYPNEQFF. The entire variable domain, with the rest obtained from reference TRBV11-1 and TRBJ2-1, is as follows: EAEVAQSPRYKITEKSQAVAFWCDPISGHATLYWYRQILGQGPELLVQFQDESVVDDSQLPKDRFSAERLKGVDSTLKIQPAELGDSAMYLCASSPGYPNEQFFGPGTRLTVL.

This rearrangement joins TRBV21-1 to TRBJ2-7; the table's D gene call, TRBD2, was not cross checked with the DNA. TRBV21-1 counts as a pseudogene. This CDR3 is built from 11 residues. The CDR3: CATTRAYEQYF. The CDR3 nucleotides read TGTGCCACCACTAGAGCCTACGAGCAGTACTTC.

This clone was counted a single time. V and J are TRBV19 and TRBJ2-1; 7 bases are shared with TRBD2. The germline gives CDR1 LNHDA, CDR2 SQIVND (reference sequence). This CDR3 is built from 11 residues. The DNA of the CDR3 is TGTGCGTTAAGGGGAGGGAATGAGCAGTTCTTC. Its protein is CALRGGNEQFF.

The chain uses TRBV5-1 and TRBJ2-1; 8 bases agree with TRBD2. Germline CDR1 and CDR2: SGHRS and YFSETQ. CDR3 length: 14 amino acids. The V gene end was trimmed by 5 bases and the J gene end by 7 bases; junction bases not matched to a gene: 8. The CDR3 sequence: CASRSGGPSNEQFF. The CDR3 region has the DNA TGCGCCAGCAGGTCGGGAGGGCCCTCGAATGAGCAGTTCTTC.

The chain carries TRBV7-9 and TRBJ2-1; TRBD2 matches 9 bases. CDR3 length equals 15 residues. The ends lost 3 bases at V and 1 base at J; junction bases unmatched: 1. Germline-derived CDR1 and CDR2 are SEHNR and FQNEAQ (reference sequence). The CDR3 protein is CASSFLAGSYNEQFF. The CDR3 DNA reads TGTGCCAGCAGCTTTCTAGCGGGGTCCTACAATGAGCAGTTCTTC.

This sequence joins TRBV6-1 and TRBJ2-7; TRBD1 agrees at 10 bases. V lost 5 bases to trimming and J lost 2 bases; unmatched junction nucleotides: 3. Germline V lookup: CDR1 MNHNS, CDR2 SASEGT. The CDR3 consists of 14 residues. The CDR3 here is CASSRGQGTYEQYF. DNA of the CDR3: TGTGCCAGCAGTCGGGGACAGGGGACCTACGAGCAGTACTTC.

This clone has only one observation. The same CDR3 is also encoded by other DNA sequences in this sample. The gene calls are TRBV6-1 and TRBJ1-1, with TRBD1 identical over 7 bases. V lost 5 bases, J lost 1 base, and 1 base stayed unmatched. The CDR3 extends over 13 amino acids. Germline CDR1 is MNHNS and CDR2 is SASEGT. This CDR3 is CASSRTGNTEAFF. The CDR3 nucleotides read TGTGCCAGCAGTAGGACAGGGAACACTGAAGCTTTCTTT.

This clone was recorded once. The rearrangement uses TRBV2 and TRBJ1-1; possible D gene TRBD1, 6 bases. Per the germline V gene, CDR1 is SNHLY and CDR2 is FYNNEI. Trimming took 9 bases from V and 1 from J, leaving 9 bases between them. The CDR3 spans 12 residues. The CDR3 sequence is CARSRGNTEAFF. The CDR3 DNA follows: TGTGCCAGAAGCAGGGGGAACACTGAAGCTTTCTTT.

The chain joins TRBV7-9 to TRBJ2-1; possibly TRBD1 for D (5 bases). Germline CDR1 reads SEHNR; CDR2 reads FQNEAQ (reference sequence). This CDR3 is 17 amino acids long. V lost 1 base, J lost 5 bases, and 18 bases lay in between. Written as DNA, the CDR3 is TGTGCCAGCAGCTTAGGGGCCGGGTACAGGACAAACAATGAGCAGTTCTTC. It codes for CASSLGAGYRTNNEQFF.

This clone occurred once. CDR3 in amino acids: CASSSSAGFDSPLHF. DNA for the CDR3: TGTGCCAGCAGCTCCAGTGCGGGTTTTGACTCACCCCTCCACTTT. The rearrangement links TRBV7-8 to TRBJ1-6, with D hard to call. The CDR3 is 15 amino acids. V was trimmed by 4 bases and J by 10 bases, leaving 17 bases between them. CDR1 SGHVS and CDR2 FQNEAQ come from the germline V gene.

The chain joins TRBV5-8 to TRBJ1-2; a possible D gene is TRBD1 (6 bases). CDR1 and CDR2 from the germline V gene are SGHTS and YDEGEE. This CDR3 contains 15 residues. V lost 1 base and J 2 bases, leaving 12 bases between the germline ends. The CDR3: CASSLYPGVNYGYTF. CDR3 in DNA: TGTGCCAGCAGCTTGTATCCAGGGGTGAACTATGGCTACACCTTC.

The rearrangement uses TRBV23-1 and TRBJ2-1; 8 positions agree with TRBD1. TRBV23-1 is labeled an ORF, and its function is uncertain. The length of the CDR3 is 14 residues. Losses at the gene ends were 6 bases for V and 8 bases for J; bases not matched to a gene: 9. The CDR3 sequence is CASSPDRGGDEQFF. The CDR3 coding sequence is TGCGCCAGCAGCCCCGACAGGGGTGGGGATGAGCAGTTCTTC.

The chain employs TRBV5-1 and TRBJ2-5; 8 nucleotides align to TRBD1. Judging by the DNA end, TRBJ2-7 fits better; the J call may be wrong. Germline CDR1 SGHRS, CDR2 YFSETQ. The CDR3 contains 14 residues. This chain's CDR3 is CASSPGQGAYEQYF. The CDR3 DNA is TGCGCCAGCAGCCCCGGACAGGGAGCCTACGAGCAGTACTTC.

The CDR3 sequence is CASSPKGSGTRNEQFF. The CDR3 DNA follows: TGTGCCAGCAGTCCCAAAGGGTCCGGGACTAGGAATGAGCAGTTCTTC. V and J are TRBV27 and TRBJ2-1; TRBD2 aligns across 8 bases. CDR3 length: 16 amino acids. The germline gives CDR1 MNHEY, CDR2 SMNVEV (reference sequence). V gave up 5 bases and J gave up 7 bases; unmatched junction bases: 13.

The sample holds one count of this clone. The chain links TRBV15 to TRBJ2-3, with 9 bases identical to TRBD2. With V trimmed by 3 bases and J by 2 bases, 3 bases remained unmatched. The germline gives CDR1 LNHNV, CDR2 YYDKDF (reference sequence). The CDR3 has 15 amino acids. Here the CDR3 DNA reads TGTGCCACCAGCAGGACTAGCGGTCTCACAGATACGCAGTATTTT. Its translation: CATSRTSGLTDTQYF.